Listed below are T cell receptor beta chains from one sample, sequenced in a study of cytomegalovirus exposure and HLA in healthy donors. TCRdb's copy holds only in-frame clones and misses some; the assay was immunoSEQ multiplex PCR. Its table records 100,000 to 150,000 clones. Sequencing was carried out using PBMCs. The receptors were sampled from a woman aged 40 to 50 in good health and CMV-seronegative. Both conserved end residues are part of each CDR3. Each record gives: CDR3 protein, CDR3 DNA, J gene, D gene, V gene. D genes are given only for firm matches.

CDR3 protein: CASSLGGSREQYF
CDR3 DNA: TGCGCCAGCAGCTTAGGCGGCTCTCGCGAGCAGTACTTC
J gene: TRBJ2-7
D gene: -
V gene: TRBV5-1

CDR3 protein: CASSQDLGQGRSLHF
CDR3 DNA: TGCGCCAGCAGCCAAGATCTCGGACAGGGGCGATCCCTCCACTTT
J gene: TRBJ1-6
D gene: TRBD1
V gene: TRBV4-1

CDR3 protein: CASSLVRVGNTIYF
CDR3 DNA: TGTGCCAGCAGCTTGGTCCGGGTCGGAAACACCATATATTTT
J gene: TRBJ1-3
D gene: -
V gene: TRBV5-6

CDR3 protein: CASSGTETNEKLFF
CDR3 DNA: TGTGCCAGCAGCGGGACAGAGACTAATGAAAAACTGTTTTTT
J gene: TRBJ1-4
D gene: TRBD1
V gene: TRBV5-6

CDR3 protein: CASSEPGVGTTNEKLFF
CDR3 DNA: TGTGCCAGCAGTGAACCAGGGGTTGGGACAACTAATGAAAAACTGTTTTTT
J gene: TRBJ1-4
D gene: -
V gene: TRBV6-1

CDR3 protein: CASSQDRDRYYGYTF
CDR3 DNA: TGCGCCAGCAGCCAAGATCGGGACAGGTACTATGGCTACACCTTC
J gene: TRBJ1-2
D gene: TRBD1
V gene: TRBV4-3

CDR3 protein: CASSLRRLAGNEQYF
CDR3 DNA: TGTGCCAGCAGCTTACGAAGATTAGCGGGAAACGAGCAGTACTTC
J gene: TRBJ2-7
D gene: TRBD2
V gene: TRBV7-8

CDR3 protein: CASRFLNEKLFF
CDR3 DNA: TGTGCCAGCAGGTTTCTTAATGAAAAACTGTTTTTT
J gene: TRBJ1-4
D gene: -
V gene: TRBV28

CDR3 protein: CASSHTGNADTQYF
CDR3 DNA: TGCGCCAGCAGCCATACAGGGAACGCAGATACGCAGTATTTT
J gene: TRBJ2-3
D gene: -
V gene: TRBV4-3

CDR3 protein: CASSLVLDRVMETQYF
CDR3 DNA: TGCGCCAGCAGCTTGGTCTTGGACAGGGTCATGGAGACCCAGTACTTC
J gene: TRBJ2-5
D gene: TRBD1
V gene: TRBV5-1

CDR3 protein: CASSGNGYQPQHF
CDR3 DNA: TGTGCCAGCTCCGGGAACGGGTATCAGCCCCAGCATTTT
J gene: TRBJ1-5
D gene: -
V gene: TRBV28

CDR3 protein: CASRAGGVSNQPQHF
CDR3 DNA: TGTGCCAGCAGGGCCGGGGGAGTCAGCAATCAGCCCCAGCATTTT
J gene: TRBJ1-5
D gene: -
V gene: TRBV6-5

CDR3 protein: CASSFGTVNTEAFF
CDR3 DNA: TGCGCCAGCAGCTTTGGGACAGTGAACACTGAAGCTTTCTTT
J gene: TRBJ1-1
D gene: TRBD1
V gene: TRBV5-1

CDR3 protein: CASSYSNSGIYGYTF
CDR3 DNA: TGTGCCAGCAGTTACTCGAATTCGGGGATCTATGGCTACACCTTC
J gene: TRBJ1-2
D gene: -
V gene: TRBV6-5

CDR3 protein: CASSLGAGTEAFF
CDR3 DNA: TGCGCCAGCAGCTTGGGCGCGGGTACTGAAGCTTTCTTT
J gene: TRBJ1-1
D gene: -
V gene: TRBV5-1

CDR3 protein: CASSSGLAGNEQYF
CDR3 DNA: TGCGCCAGCAGCTCGGGACTAGCGGGGAACGAGCAGTACTTC
J gene: TRBJ2-7
D gene: TRBD2
V gene: TRBV5-1

CDR3 protein: CASSHSGTGDYGYTF
CDR3 DNA: TGTGCCAGCAGCCATTCCGGGACAGGGGACTATGGCTACACCTTC
J gene: TRBJ1-2
D gene: TRBD1
V gene: TRBV7-3